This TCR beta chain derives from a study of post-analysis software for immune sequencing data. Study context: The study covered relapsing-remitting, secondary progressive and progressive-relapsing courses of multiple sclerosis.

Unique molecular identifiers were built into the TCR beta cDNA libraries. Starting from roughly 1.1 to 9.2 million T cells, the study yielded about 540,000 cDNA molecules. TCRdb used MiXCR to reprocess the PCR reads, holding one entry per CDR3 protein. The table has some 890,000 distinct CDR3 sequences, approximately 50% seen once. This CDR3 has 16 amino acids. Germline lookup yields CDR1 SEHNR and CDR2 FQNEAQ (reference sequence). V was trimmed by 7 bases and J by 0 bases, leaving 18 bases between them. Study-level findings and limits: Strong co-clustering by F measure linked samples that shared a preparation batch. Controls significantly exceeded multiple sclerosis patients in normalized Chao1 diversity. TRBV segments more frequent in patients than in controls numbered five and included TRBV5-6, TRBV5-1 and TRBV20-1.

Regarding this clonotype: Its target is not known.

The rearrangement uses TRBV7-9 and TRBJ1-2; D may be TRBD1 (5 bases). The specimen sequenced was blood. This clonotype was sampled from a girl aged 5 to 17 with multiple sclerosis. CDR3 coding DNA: TGTGCCAGCACCATCGGAGGGGTCATAGCTAACTATGGCTACACCTTC. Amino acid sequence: CASTIGGVIANYGYTF.